This TCR beta chain was captured by sequencing in a study of T cells in Graves' hyperthyroidism and ophthalmopathy. V shed 3 bases and J shed 2 bases, with 7 bases lying between them. The germline V gene encodes CDR1 SGHAT and CDR2 FQNNGV. The CDR3 is 13 residues long. Regarding the study as a whole: Most thyroid clonotypes expanded above 0.001 were also detected in blood.

At least ten counts were recorded for this clonotype. What it recognizes is unknown. Amplified TCR beta CDR3 regions came from RNA transcripts. With the HTBI primer set, the TCR CDR3 went through a first round of RT-PCR. In TCRdb, the multiplex PCR reads were re-called with MiXCR into one record per CDR3 protein. This sample has 500,000 to 750,000 distinct CDR3 sequences, with 13% to 15% found just once. The rearrangement uses TRBV11-2 and TRBJ2-5; D remains ambiguous. This receptor was obtained from a woman between 18 and 30 years old with Graves' ophthalmopathy. The material sequenced was blood. The CDR3 sequence is CASSFSWQETQYF. In DNA, the CDR3 is TGTGCCAGCAGCTTTTCCTGGCAAGAGACCCAGTACTTC.